This passage covers 23 T cell receptor beta chains from one sample sequenced in a study of beta chain features in type 1 diabetes. Overall study findings and caveats: TCRB CDR3 length was moderately but significantly reduced in all four CD4+ subsets of Type 1 diabetes patients.

Expressed TCRB transcripts were sequenced, since all the RNA that had been isolated was reverse transcribed. Sequencing was performed with immunoSEQ multiplex PCR; in TCRdb, only in-frame clones are kept and a portion is missing. The sample consists of 680,000 or so clones, about an eighth of them appearing once. These TCRs are of unknown antigen specificity. Material: naive CD4+ T cells from blood. The receptors here all came from a man younger than 35 with type 1 diabetes.

This clone was observed a handful of times. The chain couples TRBV6-5 to TRBJ1-4; D remains unclear. V was cut by 0 bases and J by 8 bases, with 13 bases left in between. Germline CDR1 is MNHEY and CDR2 is SVGAGI. There are 15 residues in the CDR3. The CDR3 protein is CASSYSSLGREKLFF. CDR3 nucleotides: TGTGCCAGCAGTTACTCGAGTCTCGGCCGGGAAAAACTGTTTTTT.

This clone was counted between two and nine times. The chain recombines TRBV30 with TRBJ1-1, with D possibly matching TRBD1 (6 bases). The CDR3 is 12 amino acids. The germline CDR1 and CDR2 sequences are GTSNPN and SVGIG (reference sequence). Between the trimmed V and J ends, which lost 3 bases and 5 bases, there was a span of 10 bases. The chain's CDR3 is CAWRSTGTEAFF. The CDR3 coding sequence is TGTGCCTGGAGGTCCACAGGGACTGAAGCTTTCTTT.

Only a few counts were recorded for this clone. The V and J genes are TRBV4-1 and TRBJ1-2; D is uncertain. The V end lost 1 base, the J end lost 3 bases, and 3 bases lay between the germline ends. CDR1 MGHRA and CDR2 YSYEKL come from the germline V gene. The CDR3 covers 12 residues. CDR3 nucleotides: TGCGCCAGCAGCCAAGGACACTATGGCTACACCTTC. It translates to CASSQGHYGYTF.

In the case of this clone: This sample also contains other DNA sequences that code for the same CDR3. The chain couples TRBV30 to TRBJ1-2; a possible D gene is TRBD1 (5 bases). Trimming removed 3 bases at V and 4 bases at J, with 9 bases between. Germline CDR1 GTSNPN, CDR2 SVGIG (reference sequence). This CDR3 is built from 12 residues. The CDR3 DNA reads as TGTGCCTGGAGCGGGGACCTCTATGGCTACACCTTC. Its translation is CAWSGDLYGYTF.

This clone was counted only a few times. The chain couples TRBV29-1 to TRBJ1-2; no definite D call. This CDR3 region has 13 residues. The V gene lost 7 bases and the J gene lost 1 base, with 13 bases spanning the gap. The germline CDR1 and CDR2 sequences are SQVTM and ANQGSEA. The CDR3 coding sequence is TGCAGCGCCACCGGCTTGGTTAACTATGGCTACACCTTC. It is translated as CSATGLVNYGYTF.

This clone was seen a handful of times. The CDR3 here is CASSEYSGTYEQYF. CDR3 in DNA: TGTGCCAGTAGTGAATATAGCGGCACCTACGAGCAGTACTTC. The chain is built from TRBV19 and TRBJ2-7, with D perhaps TRBD2 (6 bases). V was cut by 5 bases and J by 2 bases, with 13 bases left in between. This CDR3 is 14 amino acids long. The V gene's germline CDR1 is LNHDA and CDR2 SQIVND (reference sequence).

This clone came up a few times. The chain couples TRBV2 to TRBJ2-7; 7 bases align to TRBD1. V shed 6 bases and J 5 bases; nucleotides not matched to a gene: 13. The germline gives CDR1 SNHLY, CDR2 FYNNEI. CDR3 length: 15 amino acids. The CDR3 is CASRPIQGTGHEQYF. The CDR3 DNA follows: TGTGCCAGCAGGCCGATACAGGGGACGGGCCACGAGCAGTACTTC.

This clone was observed a handful of times. CDR3 nucleotide sequence: TGTGCCATCTCACAAGAGGCAGGGGTGGGCACAGATACGCAGTATTTT. Translated, it gives CAISQEAGVGTDTQYF. The chain couples TRBV10-3 to TRBJ2-3; D possibly corresponds to TRBD1 (6 bases). This CDR3 spans 16 amino acids. V lost 8 bases, J lost 1 base, and 19 bases lay in between. Germline loops: CDR1 ENHRY, CDR2 SYGVKD.

The V call is TRBV30, the J call TRBJ1-5; D perhaps matches TRBD1 (5 bases). This CDR3 is built from 12 residues. Trimming cost V 3 bases and J 5 bases, with 8 bases left between them. Germline V lookup: CDR1 GTSNPN, CDR2 SVGIG (reference sequence). CDR3: CAWSGGYQPQHF. CDR3 nucleotide sequence: TGTGCCTGGAGCGGGGGGTATCAGCCCCAGCATTTT.

This clone was detected a few times. The genes are TRBV25-1 and TRBJ1-3; 10 bases agree with TRBD1. Germline-derived CDR1 and CDR2 are MGHDK and SYGVNS. The CDR3 is made up of 14 amino acids. Unmatched junction bases numbered 4, after V lost 8 bases and J lost 3 bases. The CDR3 loop reads CASSGTGDGNTIYF. The CDR3, as DNA: TGTGCCAGCTCGGGGACAGGGGATGGAAACACCATATATTTT.

This clone has only a few counts. The V and J genes are TRBV14 and TRBJ1-2, with D tentatively TRBD1 (5 bases). Germline CDR1 reads SGHDN; CDR2 reads FVKESK. The CDR3 totals 16 residues. V was clipped by 2 bases and J by 0 bases, with 13 bases between them. The CDR3 DNA follows: TGTGCCAGCAGCCAACGGGCAGGGTTCACTAACTATGGCTACACCTTC. Protein: CASSQRAGFTNYGYTF.

This clone was seen a few times. The rearrangement joins TRBV4-2 to TRBJ2-1; 11 bases are shared with TRBD2. Unmatched junction bases numbered 3, after V lost 5 bases and J lost 3 bases. In germline, CDR1 is LGHNA, CDR2 YNFKEQ. This CDR3 has 15 residues. The CDR3 DNA reads TGTGCCAGCAGCTATAGCGGGGGGGACTACAATGAGCAGTTCTTC. It specifies CASSYSGGDYNEQFF.

This clone was counted a few times. In the same sample, other DNA sequences code for this CDR3. The V and J genes are TRBV18 and TRBJ2-1; 8 bases map to TRBD1. V was pared by 6 bases and J by 3 bases, with 7 bases of the junction left unmatched. This CDR3 spans 15 amino acids. CDR1 KGHSH and CDR2 LQKENI come from the germline V gene. The CDR3 nucleotides are TGTGCCAGCTCGCCCGGGACAGGAGACTACAATGAGCAGTTCTTC. It encodes CASSPGTGDYNEQFF.

For this clone: Other DNA variants within this sample encode the same CDR3. This chain connects TRBV18 to TRBJ2-5; 8 positions agree with TRBD1. This CDR3 region has 13 residues. V gave up 3 bases and J gave up 5 bases; unmatched junction bases: 2. Germline V gene sequence: CDR1 KGHSH, CDR2 LQKENI. Here the CDR3 DNA reads TGTGCCAGCTCACCGCGACAGGGGGAGACCCAGTACTTC. Its protein is CASSPRQGETQYF.

This clone has a handful of counts. The J gene is TRBJ1-1, the V gene TRBV18; no clear D gene. V lost 4 bases to trimming and J lost 2 bases, with 8 bases between them. CDR1 and CDR2 from the germline V gene are KGHSH and LQKENI. CDR3 length equals 13 residues. CDR3 protein: CASSQGRNTEAFF. In DNA, the CDR3 is TGTGCCAGCTCACAGGGAAGAAACACTGAAGCTTTCTTT.

This rearrangement joins TRBV13 to TRBJ1-1; TRBD1 aligns across 7 bases. With V trimmed by 5 bases and J by 2 bases, 5 bases remained unmatched. Germline V lookup: CDR1 PRHDT, CDR2 FYEKMQ (reference sequence). This CDR3 is 14 amino acids long. CDR3 nucleotide sequence: TGTGCCAGCAGCCTGCAGGGGGTTAACACTGAAGCTTTCTTT. Translating it yields CASSLQGVNTEAFF.

This clone was counted only a few times. At the DNA level, this CDR3 is encoded by other sequences in the same sample as well. The CDR3 spells CASSLGTRETQYF. CDR3 nucleotide sequence: TGTGCCAGCAGCCTAGGGACACGGGAGACCCAGTACTTC. V usage is TRBV7-2 and J usage is TRBJ2-5; D perhaps matches TRBD1 (6 bases). CDR1 SGHTA and CDR2 FQGNSA come from the germline V gene. Between the trimmed V and J ends, which lost 5 bases and 5 bases, there was a span of 12 bases. This CDR3 comprises 13 residues.

The J gene is TRBJ1-2, the V gene TRBV30; no clear D. The CDR3 is 13 residues long. CDR1 is GTSNPN and CDR2 is SVGIG in the germline V gene (reference sequence). V was trimmed by 7 bases and J by 2 bases, leaving 14 bases between them. The CDR3 is CASSSRGNYGYTF. CDR3 bases: TGTGCCTCTTCATCCCGGGGAAACTATGGCTACACCTTC. The full variable domain, completed using reference TRBV30 and TRBJ1-2, is SQTIHQWPATLVQPVGSPLSLECTVEGTSNPNLYWYRQAAGRGLQLLFYSVGIGQISSEVPQNLSASRPQDRQFILSSKKLLLSDSGFYLCASSSRGNYGYTFGSGTRLTVV.

The CDR3 DNA is TGTGCCAGCAGCCCGCAGCCTAGCGGGGAGGGGACAGATACGCAGTATTTT. It codes for CASSPQPSGEGTDTQYF. This rearrangement joins TRBV5-4 to TRBJ2-3, with TRBD2 matching over 9 bases. Germline lookup yields CDR1 SGHNT and CDR2 YYREEE (reference sequence). The length of the CDR3 is 17 residues. V was pared by 4 bases and J by 3 bases, with 12 bases of the junction left unmatched. Full variable domain (outside the CDR3, taken from reference TRBV5-4 and TRBJ2-3): ETGVTQSPTHLIKTRGQQVTLRCSSQSGHNTVSWYQQALGQGPQFIFQYYREEENGRGNFPPRFSGLQFPNYSSELNVNALELDDSALYLCASSPQPSGEGTDTQYFGPGTRLTVL.

This clone has only a few counts. V usage is TRBV5-4 and J usage is TRBJ2-2; 9 bases agree with TRBD1. This CDR3 spans 17 amino acids. From germline, CDR1 is SGHNT and CDR2 YYREEE (reference sequence). V lost 4 bases and J lost 2; bases outside the gene matches: 9. CDR3 nucleotides: TGTGCCAGCAGCGTAACCGGGACAGGGATTAACACCGGGGAGCTGTTTTTT. It encodes CASSVTGTGINTGELFF.

CDR3: CASSPDSQPYEQYF. The DNA for the CDR3 is TGTGCCAGCAGTCCCGACAGCCAGCCCTACGAGCAGTACTTC. The chain recombines TRBV6-5 with TRBJ2-7; maybe TRBD1 (5 bases). Per germline, CDR1 MNHEY and CDR2 SVGAGI. The ends were cut back, 5 bases at V and 2 bases at J, with 13 bases in the middle. The CDR3 totals 14 residues.

This clone was recorded a few times. J is TRBJ2-7 and V is TRBV5-6; no reliable D call. The CDR3 length is 12 residues. Germline CDR1 SGHDT, CDR2 YYEEEE. V lost 3 bases to trimming and J lost 8 bases, with 12 bases between them. DNA of the CDR3: TGTGCCAGCAGCTCTGGCGCCCCTCAGCAGTACTTC. Its translation: CASSSGAPQQYF.

The chain recombines TRBV19 with TRBJ2-6; D not resolved. In germline, CDR1 is LNHDA, CDR2 SQIVND (reference sequence). The CDR3 has 14 amino acids. The germline V and J ends were trimmed by 5 bases and 8 bases, with 13 bases remaining between them. Here the CDR3 reads CASSGERDTNVLTF. CDR3 bases: TGTGCCAGTAGTGGGGAAAGAGATACCAACGTCCTGACTTTC.